Below, 26 T cell receptor beta chains from the same sample are listed, as sequenced in a study of identical twins. From the 5' RACE reads, TCRdb called clonotypes with MiXCR, one entry per CDR3 protein. The repertoire holds hundreds of thousands of distinct CDR3 sequences, with 15% to 20% as singletons. The same data also contributed to another study, on T cells expressing NK-cell markers.

Sequenced sample: PBMCs. Every receptor here comes from a woman in her late teens or twenties in good health.

This clonotype turned up a few times. In DNA, the CDR3 is TGTGCCAGCAGCTTAGCAGCAGGGTCCAATGAGCAGTTCTTC. It specifies CASSLAAGSNEQFF. This rearrangement joins TRBV7-9 to TRBJ2-1; the D gene is possibly TRBD1 (5 bases). Germline V gene lookup returns CDR1 SEHNR and CDR2 FQNEAQ (reference sequence). The CDR3 length is 14 residues. V was clipped by 0 bases and J by 6 bases, with 9 bases between them.

The chain uses TRBV6-5 and TRBJ1-2; no clear D gene. The CDR3 is made up of 12 amino acids. The V and J ends lost 8 bases and 2 bases respectively, with 9 bases between them. CDR1 MNHEY and CDR2 SVGAGI come from the germline V gene. The CDR3 protein is CASVSQNYGYTF. The CDR3, as DNA: TGTGCCAGCGTAAGCCAGAACTATGGCTACACCTTC.

The V call is TRBV3-1, the J call TRBJ2-1; D remains unclear. The CDR3 covers 13 residues. V lost 3 bases and J lost 6, with 9 bases in between. In germline, CDR1 is LGHDT, CDR2 YNNKEL (reference sequence). DNA of the CDR3: TGTGCCAGCAGCCAGTCGTATACCAATGAGCAGTTCTTC. This gives the protein CASSQSYTNEQFF.

This clonotype was detected a few times. The chain has TRBV13 and TRBJ2-7, with D possibly being TRBD1 (5 bases). Per the germline V gene, CDR1 is PRHDT and CDR2 is FYEKMQ (reference sequence). The CDR3 spans 13 residues. V lost 3 bases, J lost 6 bases, and 12 bases lay in between. Written as DNA, the CDR3 is TGTGCCAGCAGCTTTAACAGGTACTTCGAGCAGTACTTC. This sequence encodes CASSFNRYFEQYF.

This clonotype showed up many times. The chain combines TRBV6-1 with TRBJ2-1; the D is unclear. V was clipped by 6 bases and J by 0 bases, with 6 bases between them. CDR3 length: 13 residues. CDR1 and CDR2 (germline): MNHNS, SASEGT. The CDR3 sequence is CASRPFSYNEQFF. The CDR3 DNA reads as TGTGCCAGCAGGCCCTTCTCCTACAATGAGCAGTTCTTC.

This clonotype appeared a few times. This sequence joins TRBV7-2 and TRBJ2-7, with a tentative D call TRBD2 (6 bases). This CDR3 is built from 15 residues. CDR1 is SGHTA, CDR2 FQGNSA, per germline. V dropped 5 bases and J dropped 0 bases, with 14 bases sitting between them. CDR3 loop: CASSQGPGLSYEQYF. CDR3 nucleotide sequence: TGTGCCAGCAGCCAAGGCCCGGGACTCTCCTACGAGCAGTACTTC.

This clonotype appeared many times. The CDR3, as DNA: TGCGCCAGCAGCTTGGAGACTGCCTACGAGCAGTACTTC. The encoded protein is CASSLETAYEQYF. The rearrangement uses TRBV5-1 and TRBJ2-7; D is ambiguous. The CDR3 extends over 13 amino acids. The V gene's germline CDR1 is SGHRS and CDR2 YFSETQ. V lost 0 bases and J 2 bases, leaving 6 bases between the germline ends.

The chain combines TRBV30 with TRBJ2-7; D unresolved. Deletions cut 2 bases from V and 4 bases from J, with 9 bases between. Germline assignment: CDR1 GTSNPN and CDR2 SVGIG (reference sequence). The CDR3 is 12 amino acids. CDR3 loop: CAWSSSPYEQYF. DNA of the CDR3: TGTGCCTGGAGTTCCTCCCCTTACGAGCAGTACTTC.

This clonotype showed up many times. This chain connects TRBV11-1 to TRBJ2-7; 15 nucleotides agree with TRBD2. This CDR3 contains 18 residues. Germline V gives CDR1 SGHAT, CDR2 FQDESV (reference sequence). The trim removed 7 bases at V and 5 bases at J, leaving 15 bases unmatched. As DNA, the CDR3 is TGTGCCAGCATCGAGGGGGGACTAGCGGGAGGATCCGGAAACGAGCAGTACTTC. It is translated as CASIEGGLAGGSGNEQYF.

V usage is TRBV5-1 and J usage is TRBJ2-3; D gene unclear. V gave up 4 bases and J gave up 0 bases, with 15 bases separating them. This CDR3 contains 16 residues. Per germline, CDR1 SGHRS and CDR2 YFSETQ. CDR3 in DNA: TGCGCCAGCAGCCCTGTCGACCAACACAGCACAGATACGCAGTATTTT. Translation: CASSPVDQHSTDTQYF.

The sample holds a few counts of this clonotype. J is TRBJ2-3 and V is TRBV9; 8 bases line up with TRBD1. From germline, CDR1 is SGDLS and CDR2 YYNGEE. The CDR3 is 14 residues long. The V segment lost 3 bases and the J segment 1 base; nucleotides outside the gene matches: 1. CDR3: CASSEDRGTDTQYF. CDR3 sequence (DNA): TGTGCCAGCAGCGAGGACAGGGGCACAGATACGCAGTATTTT.

J is TRBJ2-2 and V is TRBV24-1; TRBD1 or TRBD2 may be the D gene (5 bases each). The CDR3 sequence is 13 residues long. Per germline, CDR1 KGHDR and CDR2 SFDVKD. V lost 9 bases and J 1 base, leaving 8 bases between the germline ends. The DNA for the CDR3 is TGTGCCACCGGGACGAAGAACACCGGGGAGCTGTTTTTT. Its translation is CATGTKNTGELFF.

The table lists this clonotype with a few counts. The chain couples TRBV9 to TRBJ2-3, with D tentatively TRBD1 (5 bases). Germline V gene lookup returns CDR1 SGDLS and CDR2 YYNGEE. This CDR3 has 15 residues. Trimming took off 0 bases at V and 2 bases at J, with 10 bases between the two ends. Written as DNA, the CDR3 is TGTGCCAGCAGCGTAGGTCCCAGGGCCACAGATACGCAGTATTTT. Translating gives CASSVGPRATDTQYF.

J is TRBJ2-3 and V is TRBV20-1, with 9 bases aligning to TRBD2. This CDR3 region has 17 residues. V gave up 3 bases and J gave up 0 bases; unmatched junction bases: 10. Germline assignment: CDR1 DFQATT and CDR2 SNEGSKA (reference sequence). The CDR3 sequence is CSASGLAGLMSTDTQYF. Written as DNA, the CDR3 is TGCAGTGCTAGTGGTCTAGCGGGGTTAATGAGCACAGATACGCAGTATTTT.

This clonotype has only a few counts. The rearrangement joins TRBV20-1 to TRBJ2-3; 14 bases match TRBD2. The CDR3 covers 19 residues. Germline CDR1 DFQATT, CDR2 SNEGSKA (reference sequence). V gave up 0 bases and J gave up 3 bases; unmatched junction bases: 11. CDR3 bases: TGCAGTGCTAGAGATGTGGGGGGGACTAGCGGGAGATCAACAGATACGCAGTATTTT. This sequence encodes CSARDVGGTSGRSTDTQYF.

This clonotype has more than one count but fewer than ten. The chain employs TRBV6-2 or TRBV6-3 and TRBJ2-1; tentatively, D is TRBD2 (5 bases). With 2 bases removed from V and 11 bases from J, the gap between germline ends came to 10 bases. This CDR3 comprises 12 residues. CDR1 and CDR2 from the germline V gene are MNHEY and SVGEGT. The CDR3: CASSYEGRKQFF. The CDR3 coding sequence is TGTGCCAGCAGTTACGAAGGGAGAAAGCAGTTCTTC.

The V gene is TRBV25-1, the J gene TRBJ2-7; 8 positions agree with TRBD1. V lost 4 bases, J lost 4 bases, and 6 bases stayed unmatched. In germline, CDR1 is MGHDK, CDR2 SYGVNS. The CDR3 runs to 14 residues. The CDR3 loop reads CASSGAGGIYEQYF. CDR3 coding DNA: TGTGCCAGCAGTGGCGCAGGGGGCATTTACGAGCAGTACTTC.

This clonotype was observed once. The rearrangement links TRBV12-5 to TRBJ2-1, with 7 bases identical to TRBD1. This CDR3 contains 12 residues. The trim removed 7 bases at V and 8 bases at J, leaving 5 bases unmatched. Germline V gene sequence: CDR1 LGHNT, CDR2 FRNRAP. As DNA, the CDR3 is TGTGCTAGTGATAGGGGGCAGGATGAGCAGTTCTTC. It translates to CASDRGQDEQFF. The full variable domain, rest sourced from reference TRBV12-5 and TRBJ2-1, is DARVTQTPRHKVTEMGQEVTMRCQPILGHNTVFWYRQTMMQGLELLAYFRNRAPLDDSGMPKDRFSAEMPDATLATLKIQPSEPRDSAVYFCASDRGQDEQFFGPGTRLTVL.

This clonotype was recorded a few times. The chain joins TRBV5-1 to TRBJ1-6, with D possibly TRBD1 on 5 matching bases. The germline CDR1 and CDR2 sequences are SGHRS and YFSETQ. This CDR3 has 15 amino acids. V lost 0 bases and J lost 10, with 14 bases in between. The CDR3 nucleotides read TGCGCCAGCAGCTTGGAAGGGGTTGGGAACTCACCCCTCCACTTT. This codes for CASSLEGVGNSPLHF. Drawing the rest from reference TRBV5-1 and TRBJ1-6, the complete variable domain is KAGVTQTPRYLIKTRGQQVTLSCSPISGHRSVSWYQQTPGQGLQFLFEYFSETQRNKGNFPGRFSGRQFSNSRSEMNVSTLELGDSALYLCASSLEGVGNSPLHFGNGTRLTVT.

In this sample, this clonotype turned up a few times. The chain is built from TRBV4-3 and TRBJ2-1, with D possibly being TRBD1 (6 bases). V was pared by 7 bases and J by 5 bases, with 15 bases between. Per germline, CDR1 LGHNA and CDR2 YSLEER. The CDR3 is 14 residues long. The DNA for the CDR3 is TGCGCCAGCACCTTAGGGGGTCGGAACAATGAGCAGTTCTTC. It translates to CASTLGGRNNEQFF.

V gene TRBV6-5 combines with J gene TRBJ2-7; 7 bases line up with TRBD1. The CDR3 has 14 amino acids. Germline loops: CDR1 MNHEY, CDR2 SVGAGI. Trimming cost V 2 bases and J 7 bases; bases outside gene matches: 8. CDR3 DNA: TGTGCCAGCAGTTACCAATACAGGGGCGGGGAGCAGTACTTC. This translates into CASSYQYRGGEQYF.

CDR3 loop: CAISLTGAGPFFELFF. CDR3 DNA: TGTGCCATCAGTCTAACCGGGGCCGGGCCATTCTTCGAGCTGTTTTTT. The genes are TRBV10-3 and TRBJ2-2; perhaps D is TRBD1 or TRBD2 (5 bases each). The CDR3 extends over 16 amino acids. From germline, CDR1 is ENHRY and CDR2 SYGVKD. V was clipped by 5 bases and J by 11 bases, with 24 bases between them.

The V gene is TRBV6-5, the J gene TRBJ2-3; perhaps TRBD1 as D (5 bases). Germline-derived CDR1 and CDR2 are MNHEY and SVGAGI. CDR3 length: 14 residues. V was clipped by 2 bases and J by 4 bases, with 10 bases between them. CDR3 protein: CASSYRQGSDTQYF. Written as DNA, the CDR3 is TGTGCCAGCAGTTACCGTCAGGGATCAGATACGCAGTATTTT.

There are a few counts of this clonotype. The chain uses TRBV7-3 and TRBJ2-3; D remains unclear. With 4 bases removed from V and 3 bases from J, the gap between germline ends came to 8 bases. Germline V gives CDR1 SGHTA, CDR2 FQGTGA. The CDR3 loop spans 13 amino acids. The CDR3 loop is CASSSAVTDTQYF. In nucleotides, the CDR3 is TGTGCCAGCAGCTCGGCCGTTACAGATACGCAGTATTTT.

This clonotype was seen a handful of times. The chain recombines TRBV30 with TRBJ2-7; 8 bases fit TRBD1. There are 13 residues in the CDR3. The V segment lost 4 bases and the J segment 9 bases; nucleotides outside the gene matches: 11. Germline loops: CDR1 GTSNPN, CDR2 SVGIG (reference sequence). The CDR3 loop reads CAWTGQGTGLQYF. The CDR3 DNA is TGTGCCTGGACTGGACAGGGAACCGGCCTGCAGTACTTC. Together with reference TRBV30 and TRBJ2-7, the CDR3 gives the full variable domain: SQTIHQWPATLVQPVGSPLSLECTVEGTSNPNLYWYRQAAGRGLQLLFYSVGIGQISSEVPQNLSASRPQDRQFILSSKKLLLSDSGFYLCAWTGQGTGLQYFGPGTRLTVT.

This clonotype has a handful of counts. The chain links TRBV20-1 to TRBJ1-1; no reliable D call. The CDR3 runs 15 residues. Germline loops: CDR1 DFQATT, CDR2 SNEGSKA (reference sequence). The germline V and J ends were trimmed by 3 bases and 1 base, with 15 bases remaining between them. The CDR3 sequence: CSARPLTFENTEAFF. CDR3 in DNA: TGCAGTGCTAGGCCTCTCACGTTTGAGAACACTGAAGCTTTCTTT.